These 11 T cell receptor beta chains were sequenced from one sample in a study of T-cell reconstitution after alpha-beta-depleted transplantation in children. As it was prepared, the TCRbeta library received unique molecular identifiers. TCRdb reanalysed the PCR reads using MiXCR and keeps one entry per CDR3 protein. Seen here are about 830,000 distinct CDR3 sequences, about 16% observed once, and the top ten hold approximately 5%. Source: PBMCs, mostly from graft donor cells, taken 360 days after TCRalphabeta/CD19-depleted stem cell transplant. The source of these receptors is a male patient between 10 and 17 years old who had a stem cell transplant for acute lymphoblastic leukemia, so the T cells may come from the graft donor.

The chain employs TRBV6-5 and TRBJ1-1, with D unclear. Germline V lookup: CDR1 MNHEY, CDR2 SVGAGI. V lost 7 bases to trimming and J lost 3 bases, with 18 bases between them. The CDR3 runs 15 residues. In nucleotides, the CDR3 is TGTGCCAGCACCCCAACGAGGTGGTGGGACACTGAAGCTTTCTTT. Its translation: CASTPTRWWDTEAFF.

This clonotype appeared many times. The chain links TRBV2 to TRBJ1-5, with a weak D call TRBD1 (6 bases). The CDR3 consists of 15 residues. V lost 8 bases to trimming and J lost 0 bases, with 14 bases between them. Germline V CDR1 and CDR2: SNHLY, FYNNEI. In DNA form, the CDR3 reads TGTGCCAGCTCGTTGACAGGTATTAGCAATCAGCCCCAGCATTTT. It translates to CASSLTGISNQPQHF.

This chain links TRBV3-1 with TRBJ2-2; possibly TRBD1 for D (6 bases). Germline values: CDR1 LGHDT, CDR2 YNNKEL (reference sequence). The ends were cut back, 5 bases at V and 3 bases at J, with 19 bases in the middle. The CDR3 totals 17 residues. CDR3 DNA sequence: TGTGCCAGCAGCTCATGGACCCATCAGGGGTACACCGGGGAGCTGTTTTTT. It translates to CASSSWTHQGYTGELFF.

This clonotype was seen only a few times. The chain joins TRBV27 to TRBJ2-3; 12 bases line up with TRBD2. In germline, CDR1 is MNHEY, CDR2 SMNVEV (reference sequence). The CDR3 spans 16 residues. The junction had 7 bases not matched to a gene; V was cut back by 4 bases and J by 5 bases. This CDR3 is CASSCSSGRAEDTQYF. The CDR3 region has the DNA TGTGCCAGCAGTTGCTCTAGCGGGAGGGCAGAAGATACGCAGTATTTT.

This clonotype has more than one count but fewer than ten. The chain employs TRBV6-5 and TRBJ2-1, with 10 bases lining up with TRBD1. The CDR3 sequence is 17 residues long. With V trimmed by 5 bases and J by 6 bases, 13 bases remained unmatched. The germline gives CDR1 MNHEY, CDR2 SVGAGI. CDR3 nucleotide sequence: TGTGCCAGCAGTAACAACAGACAGGGGGCTAGGGGCAATGAGCAGTTCTTC. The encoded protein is CASSNNRQGARGNEQFF.

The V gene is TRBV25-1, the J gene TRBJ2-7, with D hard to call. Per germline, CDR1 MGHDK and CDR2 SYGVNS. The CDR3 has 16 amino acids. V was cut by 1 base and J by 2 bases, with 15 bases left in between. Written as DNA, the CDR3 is TGTGCCAGCAGTGAATCTAACGGTGGTTTTCCCTACGAGCAGTACTTC. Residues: CASSESNGGFPYEQYF.

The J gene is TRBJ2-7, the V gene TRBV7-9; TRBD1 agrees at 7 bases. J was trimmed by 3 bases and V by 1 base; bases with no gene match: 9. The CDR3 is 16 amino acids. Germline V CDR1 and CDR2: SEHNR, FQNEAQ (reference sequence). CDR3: CASSLDRGPSNYEQYF. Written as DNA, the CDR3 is TGTGCCAGCAGCTTAGATAGGGGGCCGAGTAACTACGAGCAGTACTTC.

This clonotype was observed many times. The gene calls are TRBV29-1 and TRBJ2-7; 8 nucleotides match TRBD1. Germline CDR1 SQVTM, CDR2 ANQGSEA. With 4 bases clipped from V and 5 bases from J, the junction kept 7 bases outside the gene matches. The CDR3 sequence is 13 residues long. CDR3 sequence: CSVGRYRGDEQYF. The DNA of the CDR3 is TGCAGCGTTGGGAGGTACAGGGGGGACGAGCAGTACTTC.

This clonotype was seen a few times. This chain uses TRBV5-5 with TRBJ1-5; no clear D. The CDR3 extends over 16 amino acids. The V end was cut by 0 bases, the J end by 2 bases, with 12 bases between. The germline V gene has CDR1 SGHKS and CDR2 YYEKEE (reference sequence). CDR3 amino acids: CASSLGGPLGNQPQHF. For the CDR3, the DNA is TGTGCCAGCAGCTTGGGAGGCCCTTTGGGCAATCAGCCCCAGCATTTT. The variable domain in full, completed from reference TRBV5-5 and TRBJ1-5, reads DAGVTQSPTHLIKTRGQQVTLRCSPISGHKSVSWYQQVLGQGPQFIFQYYEKEERGRGNFPDRFSARQFPNYSSELNVNALLLGDSALYLCASSLGGPLGNQPQHFGDGTRLSIL.

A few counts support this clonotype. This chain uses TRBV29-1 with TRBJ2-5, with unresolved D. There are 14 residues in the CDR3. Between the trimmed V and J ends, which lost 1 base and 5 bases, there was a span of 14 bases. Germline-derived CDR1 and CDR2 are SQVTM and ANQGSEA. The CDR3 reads CSVEAAGIQETQYF. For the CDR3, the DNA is TGCAGCGTTGAAGCGGCAGGAATTCAGGAGACCCAGTACTTC.

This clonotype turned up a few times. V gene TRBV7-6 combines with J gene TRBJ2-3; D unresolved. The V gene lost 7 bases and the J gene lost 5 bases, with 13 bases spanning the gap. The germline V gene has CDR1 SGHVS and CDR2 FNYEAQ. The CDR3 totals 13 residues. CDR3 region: CASTPLNQDTQYF. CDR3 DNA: TGTGCCAGCACCCCATTAAATCAAGATACGCAGTATTTT.